The 7 T cell receptor beta chains below all came from one sample that was sequenced in a study of identical twins. TCRdb re-analysed the 5' RACE reads in MiXCR, keeping a single row per CDR3 protein. The sample has around 490,000 distinct CDR3 sequences, approximately 15% seen once. A further study also used this sample, focusing on yellow fever vaccine responses in identical twins.

Material: CD4+ T cells sorted from blood. The source of these receptors is a young woman in good health.

This clonotype was observed a handful of times. This chain links TRBV11-2 with TRBJ2-7; a possible D gene is TRBD1 (6 bases). The CDR3 is 16 residues long. The V gene lost 1 base and the J gene lost 2 bases, with 15 bases spanning the gap. Germline assignment: CDR1 SGHAT and CDR2 FQNNGV. The CDR3 spells CASSLVHRAIPYEQYF. DNA for the CDR3: TGTGCCAGCAGCTTAGTCCACAGGGCGATCCCCTACGAGCAGTACTTC.

This clonotype was picked up a small number of times. V usage is TRBV6-4 and J usage is TRBJ2-3, with D tentatively TRBD2 (7 bases). In germline, CDR1 is MRHNA, CDR2 SNTAGT. Trimming shortened V by 3 bases and J by 2 bases, and 18 bases separated the two germline ends. The CDR3 runs to 17 residues. DNA for the CDR3: TGTGCCAGCAGTGAATCTGTTAGGGGGGGATCCACAGATACGCAGTATTTT. It translates to CASSESVRGGSTDTQYF.

The rearrangement links TRBV29-1 to TRBJ2-7; 7 bases agree with TRBD1. The CDR3 totals 15 residues. The germline gives CDR1 SQVTM, CDR2 ANQGSEA. Trimming took 4 bases from V and 3 from J; bases not matched to a gene: 12. CDR3 coding DNA: TGCAGCGTTGGGACAGGACCAAACTTAAACTACGAGCAGTACTTC. Amino acids: CSVGTGPNLNYEQYF.

This CDR3 is CASSPLSGAGEAFF. The CDR3 DNA is TGTGCCAGCTCACCACTTTCAGGGGCTGGTGAAGCTTTCTTT. The chain combines TRBV18 with TRBJ1-1, with a possible D match to TRBD1 (6 bases). The CDR3 contains 14 residues. Per germline, CDR1 KGHSH and CDR2 LQKENI. Trimming cost V 1 base and J 7 bases, with 13 bases left between them. Full variable domain (rest looked up from reference TRBV18 and TRBJ1-1): NAGVMQNPRHLVRRRGQEARLRCSPMKGHSHVYWYRQLPEEGLKFMVYLQKENIIDESGMPKERFSAEFPKEGPSILRIQQVVRGDSAAYFCASSPLSGAGEAFFGQGTRLTVV.

This clonotype turned up a few times. V and J are TRBV12-3 or TRBV12-4 and TRBJ2-3; D may match TRBD1 or TRBD2 (6 bases each). The V end was cut by 8 bases, the J end by 4 bases, with 10 bases between. The CDR3 runs to 12 residues. CDR3 loop: CASVRGADTQYF. The DNA of the CDR3 is TGTGCCAGCGTGAGGGGGGCAGATACGCAGTATTTT.

This clonotype was counted once. The CDR3 here is CSAREMADNSPLHF. CDR3 sequence (DNA): TGCAGTGCTAGAGAAATGGCAGACAATTCACCCCTCCACTTT. The genes are TRBV20-1 and TRBJ1-6; D is unclear. The CDR3 extends over 14 amino acids. V lost 0 bases to trimming and J lost 7 bases, with 10 bases between them. The germline V gene has CDR1 DFQATT and CDR2 SNEGSKA (reference sequence).

This chain joins TRBV23-1 and TRBJ2-2; 10 bases are a match to TRBD1. TRBV23-1 is recorded as an ORF, its role being uncertain. V dropped 6 bases and J dropped 1; count of bases not matched to a gene: 14. This CDR3 comprises 19 residues. Here the CDR3 reads CASRTGGAAAGRNTGELFF. CDR3 nucleotides: TGCGCCAGCAGGACAGGGGGCGCGGCGGCGGGAAGGAACACCGGGGAGCTGTTTTTT.